This is a list of T cell receptor beta chains from one sample in a study of cytomegalovirus exposure and HLA in healthy donors. TCRdb's table, derived via immunoSEQ multiplex PCR, lists solely in-frame clones and lacks some. The sample contains fewer than 200,000 clones, 70% to 90% of which appear only once. Sequencing was done on a sample of PBMCs. Receptor source: a young woman in good health and CMV-seronegative. CDR3s include the opening cysteine and the closing phenylalanine or tryptophan. The D gene is left open where the match is weak.

>TRBD2|TRBV6-5|TRBJ2-3
CASSTQRDSTDTQYF
>NA|TRBV19|TRBJ1-5
CASSISGVNQPQHF
>NA|TRBV19|TRBJ1-2
CASSILTGNYGYTF
>TRBD2|TRBV5-1|TRBJ2-1
CASSLRGLAGEDNEQFF
>TRBD1|TRBV28|TRBJ2-2
CASSFYRDSNTGELFF
>NA|TRBV7-2|TRBJ2-1
CASSAAQIEQFF
>TRBD2|TRBV7-8|TRBJ2-7
CASSPRLAGNSYEQYF
>NA|TRBV30|TRBJ2-5
CALALSGTQYF
>NA|TRBV5-1|TRBJ2-7
CASSAGTGLYEQYF
>NA|TRBV2|TRBJ2-1
CASIFSTVPFYNEQFF
>TRBD2|TRBV18|TRBJ2-1
CASSTRSGSSYNEQFF
>NA|TRBV4-1|TRBJ1-1
CASSHYFAGENTEAFF
>NA|TRBV2|TRBJ2-3
CASSGGRYTDTQYF
>TRBD1|TRBV5-1|TRBJ1-5
CASSPAPRTGNQPQHF
>NA|TRBV6-6|TRBJ1-2
CASSRGQNYGYTF
>TRBD1|TRBV28|TRBJ2-3
CASSPGQAYTDTQYF
>TRBD1|TRBV6-4|TRBJ2-3
CASSDGTGGTDTQYF
>NA|TRBV2|TRBJ2-7
CASSGPRTPTSYEQYF
>NA|TRBV19|TRBJ1-4
CAVHGFLEEKLFF
>TRBD2|TRBV28|TRBJ2-7
CASSGRTSGDYEQYF
>NA|TRBV10-2|TRBJ2-2
CASRARGGELFF
>TRBD1|TRBV28|TRBJ2-7
CASTPWGQGSYEQYF
>NA|TRBV9|TRBJ2-1
CASSVVPRSSYNEQFF
>NA|TRBV6-5|TRBJ1-1
CASRAGLITEAFF
>NA|TRBV10-3|TRBJ2-5
CAIAKDRGAETQYF
>TRBD2|TRBV5-6|TRBJ2-5
CASSPGLAGGETQYF
>NA|TRBV28|TRBJ2-7
CASSRPTGTTYEQYF
>NA|TRBV2|TRBJ2-7
CASIRSTYEQYF
>TRBD2|TRBV11-3|TRBJ2-7
CASSPGTSGSSYEQYF
>NA|TRBV5-1|TRBJ2-1
CASSPRGLAEYNEQFF
>NA|TRBV19|TRBJ1-1
CASSIQGTEAFF
>NA|TRBV18|TRBJ2-1
CASSPSGSSYNEQFF
>TRBD1|TRBV28|TRBJ2-2
CASSLPGQGSGELFF
>TRBD1|TRBV5-1|TRBJ1-1
CASSPLTGVNTEAFF
>NA|TRBV15|TRBJ2-3
CATSARRGTDTQYF
>TRBD2|TRBV28|TRBJ2-7
CASTPLAVVRAYEQYF
>TRBD1|TRBV6-4|TRBJ1-1
CASRPTGENTEAFF
>TRBD2|TRBV7-8|TRBJ2-3
CASKSPATSGRSTDTQYF
>NA|TRBV11-2|TRBJ2-2
CASSSSVPGELFF
>NA|TRBV19|TRBJ2-5
CASSSGLQETQYF
>NA|TRBV27|TRBJ1-4
CASQLAGAGKLFF
>TRBD2|TRBV28|TRBJ2-2
CASSQGGVGGELFF
>NA|TRBV6-5|TRBJ1-5
CASRKEYSNQPQHF
>TRBD1|TRBV7-2|TRBJ2-1
CASSLRQGNEQFF
>TRBD1|TRBV18|TRBJ2-3
CASSPNFDRGDGTDTQYF
>TRBD2|TRBV9|TRBJ2-1
CASSERGLTLYNEQFF
>TRBD2|TRBV5-5|TRBJ2-1
CASSYRGTSGSVSYNEQFF
>NA|TRBV5-4|TRBJ1-1
CASSPSDRLNTEAFF
>NA|TRBV19|TRBJ2-5
CASSIGRDSETQYF
>TRBD1|TRBV2|TRBJ1-2
CASSWGQLYGYTF
>TRBD2|TRBV9|TRBJ2-5
CASSFRGSGEETQYF
>NA|TRBV6-1|TRBJ2-2
CASKGGVDTGELFF